This T cell receptor beta chain was captured by sequencing in a study of T cells in Graves' hyperthyroidism and ophthalmopathy. Across the study: Peripheral blood was drawn at first diagnosis, prior to all treatment.

V gave up 3 bases and J gave up 5 bases, with 8 bases separating them. CDR1 and CDR2 from the germline V gene are DFQATT and SNEGSKA (reference sequence). The CDR3 totals 13 residues. In making diagnoses, clinical symptoms, serum thyroxine and TRAb, thyroid ultrasound and orbital computed tomography were all used. As regards this clonotype: Its antigen is not identified.

RNA transcripts provided the source from which TCR beta CDR3 regions were amplified. When the TCR CDR3 underwent first-round RT-PCR, the HTBI primer set was used. TCRdb reprocessed the multiplex PCR reads via MiXCR and lists one record per CDR3 protein. The repertoire has approximately 490,000 distinct CDR3 sequences, 20% to 25% of them found once; the top ten carry 45% to 50%. Findings of the study overall: In the analysis, a 13 V-J model separated ophthalmopathy from stable hyperthyroidism.

The chain carries TRBV20-1 and TRBJ1-6, with D perhaps TRBD1 (5 bases). The source is an older woman with Graves' ophthalmopathy. Input material: blood. The CDR3 bases are TGCAGTGCTAGGGACACTAATAATTCACCCCTCCACTTT. Translated, it gives CSARDTNNSPLHF.